The 8 T cell receptor beta chains presented below share a single source sample, sequenced in a study of cytomegalovirus exposure and HLA in healthy donors. Both 60 Vbeta primers and 13 Jbeta primers went into the PCR. Data came from immunoSEQ multiplex PCR; TCRdb stores just in-frame clones and leaves some out. The table lists approximately 68,000 clones, approximately 81% of them singletons, with around 7.3% in the top ten. The specimen sequenced was PBMCs. These receptors all stem from a woman aged 25 to 39 in good health and CMV-seropositive.

To note about this clone: Other nucleotide sequences in the sample specify the same CDR3. The chain links TRBV28 to TRBJ1-5; D gene ambiguous. V was trimmed by 5 bases and J by 4 bases, leaving 15 bases between them. Germline V gene sequence: CDR1 MDHEN, CDR2 SYDVKM. The CDR3 runs to 15 residues. CDR3 residues: CASSLPTGSNQPQHF. The DNA for the CDR3 is TGTGCCAGCAGTCTACCAACGGGGTCAAATCAGCCCCAGCATTTT.

This clone was observed a few times. The chain couples TRBV27 to TRBJ1-4, with 9 nucleotides matching TRBD1. The length of the CDR3 is 15 residues. Germline V CDR1 and CDR2: MNHEY, SMNVEV (reference sequence). V lost 4 bases, J lost 8 bases, and 8 bases stayed unmatched. CDR3 sequence reads: CASSSGQGKWEKLFF. The CDR3 region has the DNA TGTGCCAGCAGTTCAGGACAGGGGAAATGGGAAAAACTGTTTTTT.

This clone showed up just once. This chain uses TRBV5-8 with TRBJ1-6; 9 positions match TRBD1. The germline V gene has CDR1 SGHTS and CDR2 YDEGEE. The trim removed 4 bases at V and 1 base at J, leaving 6 bases unmatched. The CDR3 spans 17 residues. CDR3 bases: TGTGCCAGCAGCATATACAGGGGGCAGTCCTATAATTCACCCCTCCACTTT. Its translation: CASSIYRGQSYNSPLHF. Looking up the rest from reference TRBV5-8 and TRBJ1-6 gives the full variable domain: EAGVTQSPTHLIKTRGQQATLRCSPISGHTSVYWYQQALGLGLQFLLWYDEGEERNRGNFPPRFSGRQFPNYSSELNVNALELEDSALYLCASSIYRGQSYNSPLHFGNGTRLTVT.

V gene TRBV30 combines with J gene TRBJ1-2, with TRBD1 matching 7 bases. The CDR3 contains 14 residues. Losses at the gene ends were 8 bases for V and 5 bases for J; bases not matched to a gene: 14. The germline gives CDR1 GTSNPN, CDR2 SVGIG (reference sequence). Here the CDR3 reads CARTDPGQSYGYTF. The CDR3 DNA reads TGTGCCCGAACCGATCCGGGACAGAGTTATGGCTACACCTTC.

V is TRBV28 and J is TRBJ1-2, with a weak D call TRBD1 (6 bases). Trimming cost V 7 bases and J 4 bases, with 13 bases left between them. Per the germline V gene, CDR1 is MDHEN and CDR2 is SYDVKM. The CDR3 consists of 13 residues. CDR3 bases: TGTGCCAGCACCTCACAGGGCTTCTATGGCTACACCTTC. Translation gives CASTSQGFYGYTF.

This chain links TRBV29-1 with TRBJ2-5, with 7 nucleotides matching TRBD2. With V trimmed by 7 bases and J by 2 bases, 10 bases remained unmatched. CDR1 and CDR2 from the germline V gene are SQVTM and ANQGSEA. CDR3 length: 14 residues. In DNA form, the CDR3 reads TGCAGCGATAGCTCAGCGGGACCACAAGAGACCCAGTACTTC. Its translation: CSDSSAGPQETQYF.

The J gene is TRBJ2-3, the V gene TRBV29-1; TRBD2 is a possible D gene (5 bases). Looked up from germline, CDR1 is SQVTM and CDR2 is ANQGSEA. Trimming cost V 7 bases and J 5 bases, with 7 bases left between them. The CDR3 has 10 amino acids. CDR3 loop: CSADLDTQYF. The CDR3, as DNA: TGCAGCGCGGACTTAGATACGCAGTATTTT.

The rearrangement links TRBV14 to TRBJ1-2; the D is unclear. Germline V gene lookup returns CDR1 SGHDN and CDR2 FVKESK. The CDR3 totals 13 residues. V lost 0 bases, J lost 3 bases, and 5 bases lay in between. The CDR3 protein is CASSQDTYYGYTF. The CDR3 nucleotides read TGTGCCAGCAGCCAAGATACTTACTATGGCTACACCTTC.